Following are 30 T cell receptor beta chains from one sample sequenced in a study of T cells in Graves' hyperthyroidism and ophthalmopathy. From RNA transcripts, TCR beta CDR3 regions were amplified. The primer set for the first-round RT-PCR of the TCR CDR3 was HTBI. One entry per CDR3 protein results from TCRdb running MiXCR on the multiplex PCR reads. Among about 590,000 distinct CDR3 sequences listed, approximately 15% were seen once. Sequencing was done on a sample of blood. The receptor set was obtained from a woman younger than 45 with Graves' hyperthyroidism.

This clonotype turned up a few times. This may come from a read error, since a much larger clone is one base off. The gene calls are TRBV7-2 and TRBJ1-2; D may be TRBD1 (6 bases). This CDR3 spans 13 amino acids. The V gene lost 4 bases and the J gene lost 6 bases, with 12 bases spanning the gap. In germline, CDR1 is SGHTA, CDR2 FQGNSA. This CDR3 reads CASSYERTDGYTF. DNA of the CDR3: TGTGCCAGCAGCTATGAGAGGACAGATGGCTACACCTTC.

In the case of this clonotype: Germline and junction disagree at one end, which may indicate a read error. V usage is TRBV5-1 and J usage is TRBJ2-4, with unresolved D. The CDR3 is 14 residues long. CDR1 is SGHRS, CDR2 YFSETQ, per germline. This chain's CDR3 is CASSLAFSPAIQCF. CDR3 bases: TGCGCCAGCAGCTTGGCCTTCAGTCCCGCCATTCAGTGCTTC.

The V call is TRBV18, the J call TRBJ2-1, with TRBD2 identical over 9 bases. Germline assignment: CDR1 KGHSH and CDR2 LQKENI. Losses at the gene ends were 6 bases for V and 7 bases for J; bases not matched to a gene: 16. This CDR3 is built from 17 residues. The DNA of the CDR3 is TGTGCCAGCTCCCGTCCGACGGGACTAGCAGTTGTAAATGAGCAGTTCTTC. It yields the protein CASSRPTGLAVVNEQFF.

This clonotype occurred many times. This chain joins TRBV6-1 and TRBJ2-7; TRBD1 or TRBD2 may be the D gene (5 bases each). From germline, CDR1 is MNHNS and CDR2 SASEGT. Trimming stripped 6 bases from V and 3 bases from J, with 12 bases between. CDR3 length equals 13 residues. CDR3 nucleotides: TGTGCCAGCAGCCGGGACGGAGGCTACGAGCAGTACTTC. It codes for CASSRDGGYEQYF.

The chain combines TRBV15 with TRBJ2-5, with 9 bases aligning to TRBD1. CDR1 and CDR2 from the germline V gene are LNHNV and YYDKDF (reference sequence). The CDR3 length is 14 residues. With V trimmed by 2 bases and J by 9 bases, 7 bases remained unmatched. CDR3 residues: CATSRPGQGVPQYF. The CDR3 DNA reads TGTGCCACCAGCAGACCGGGACAGGGTGTCCCCCAGTACTTC.

There are many counts of this clonotype. The chain links TRBV24-1 to TRBJ2-3; D is perhaps TRBD1 or TRBD2 (5 bases each). This CDR3 is 14 amino acids long. Trimming removed 0 bases from V and 4 bases from J, with 7 bases in between. Germline CDR1 and CDR2: KGHDR and SFDVKD. Here the CDR3 reads CATSDLWGSDTQYF. CDR3 nucleotides: TGTGCCACCAGTGATTTGTGGGGGTCAGATACGCAGTATTTT.

This clonotype has ten or more counts. CDR3 sequence reads: CASSVAGAASYEQYF. The CDR3 coding sequence is TGTGCCAGCAGCGTAGCTGGGGCAGCCTCCTACGAGCAGTACTTC. V is TRBV9 and J is TRBJ2-7, with a tentative D call TRBD1 (5 bases). V lost 0 bases to trimming and J lost 0 bases, with 10 bases between them. CDR3 length: 15 amino acids. Germline-derived CDR1 and CDR2 are SGDLS and YYNGEE.

The chain employs TRBV11-2 and TRBJ2-5, with TRBD1 as a possible D gene (5 bases). Per the germline V gene, CDR1 is SGHAT and CDR2 is FQNNGV. V lost 5 bases and J 8 bases, leaving 12 bases between the germline ends. The CDR3 contains 12 residues. CDR3 nucleotides: TGTGCCAGCAGCCCTACCCAGGGTACCCAGTACTTC. It specifies CASSPTQGTQYF. The whole variable domain, remainder taken from reference TRBV11-2 and TRBJ2-5, is EAGVAQSPRYKIIEKRQSVAFWCNPISGHATLYWYQQILGQGPKLLIQFQNNGVVDDSQLPKDRFSAERLKGVDSTLKIQPAKLEDSAVYLCASSPTQGTQYFGPGTRLLVL.

In its sample, this clonotype was seen a few times. The V call is TRBV7-3, the J call TRBJ1-2, with D perhaps TRBD1 (5 bases). With 5 bases removed from V and 4 bases from J, the gap between germline ends came to 14 bases. The CDR3 length is 14 residues. Looked up from germline, CDR1 is SGHTA and CDR2 is FQGTGA. In DNA, the CDR3 is TGTGCCAGCAGCCCCGCGGGGGGGACCTATGGCTACACCTTC. It translates to CASSPAGGTYGYTF.

This clonotype has only a few counts. The rearrangement uses TRBV20-1 and TRBJ2-7; 10 positions agree with TRBD2. This CDR3 has 14 residues. The V gene end was trimmed by 6 bases and the J gene end by 5 bases; junction bases not matched to a gene: 10. Germline CDR1 is DFQATT and CDR2 is SNEGSKA (reference sequence). The CDR3 DNA is TGCAGTGCGAGACGATTAGCGGGAGGCCACGAGCAGTACTTC. Translating gives CSARRLAGGHEQYF.

The J gene is TRBJ2-3, the V gene TRBV10-3; 8 bases map to TRBD1. CDR3 size: 14 residues. Looked up from germline, CDR1 is ENHRY and CDR2 is SYGVKD. After removal of 4 bases from V and 4 bases from J, the junction contained 4 bases not matched to a gene. The CDR3 coding sequence is TGTGCCATCAGTGCCGGGACAGGATCAGATACGCAGTATTTT. Protein: CAISAGTGSDTQYF.

CDR3 sequence (DNA): TGCAGTGCTAGAGCCGGGACAGGGGCCTACGAGCAGTACTTC. It codes for CSARAGTGAYEQYF. This sequence joins TRBV20-1 and TRBJ2-7; TRBD1 matches at 10 bases. Germline CDR1 DFQATT, CDR2 SNEGSKA (reference sequence). The CDR3 covers 14 residues. V was clipped by 1 base and J by 2 bases; unmatched bases: 2.

The V gene is TRBV5-6, the J gene TRBJ1-3; D ambiguous. Germline V lookup: CDR1 SGHDT, CDR2 YYEEEE. Trimming removed 1 base from V and 4 bases from J, with 12 bases in between. The CDR3 is 15 residues long. CDR3 sequence (DNA): TGTGCCAGCAGCTTGTTAGCTCTGTCAGGAAACACCATATATTTT. Translation gives CASSLLALSGNTIYF. The full variable domain, with the rest looked up from reference TRBV5-6 and TRBJ1-3, is DAGVTQSPTHLIKTRGQQVTLRCSPKSGHDTVSWYQQALGQGPQFIFQYYEEEERQRGNFPDRFSGHQFPNYSSELNVNALLLGDSALYLCASSLLALSGNTIYFGEGSWLTVV.

This clonotype has ten or more counts. The V and J genes are TRBV12-3 or TRBV12-4 and TRBJ1-1; weak D call: TRBD1 (5 bases). This CDR3 is 11 amino acids long. Trimming took 4 bases from V and 7 from J, leaving 7 bases between them. The CDR3 coding sequence is TGTGCCAGCAGTTCTCAGGGTGAAGCTTTCTTT. Its translation is CASSSQGEAFF.

The chain combines TRBV5-4 with TRBJ2-2, with a possible D match to TRBD2 (6 bases). V dropped 10 bases and J dropped 4 bases, with 17 bases sitting between them. Per germline, CDR1 SGHNT and CDR2 YYREEE (reference sequence). CDR3 size: 14 residues. The CDR3 nucleotides read TGTGCCGGACGGGACTCCCCCGGCACCGGGGAGCTGTTTTTT. This encodes CAGRDSPGTGELFF.

This clonotype was picked up many times. The chain links TRBV28 to TRBJ1-1, with a weak D call TRBD1 (6 bases). The germline gives CDR1 MDHEN, CDR2 SYDVKM. V was clipped by 7 bases and J by 5 bases, with 14 bases between them. The CDR3 contains 13 residues. CDR3 protein: CASTQGRDTEAFF. The CDR3, as DNA: TGTGCCAGCACCCAGGGGCGGGATACTGAAGCTTTCTTT. The whole variable domain, remainder taken from reference TRBV28 and TRBJ1-1, is DVKVTQSSRYLVKRTGEKVFLECVQDMDHENMFWYRQDPGLGLRLIYFSYDVKMKEKGDIPEGYSVSREKKERFSLILESASTNQTSMYLCASTQGRDTEAFFGQGTRLTVV.

V is TRBV5-1 and J is TRBJ2-3; 7 bases map to TRBD2. From germline, CDR1 is SGHRS and CDR2 YFSETQ. There are 14 residues in the CDR3. The V gene end was trimmed by 3 bases and the J gene end by 6 bases; junction bases not matched to a gene: 7. Here the CDR3 reads CASSSGTMMDTQYF. The CDR3 bases are TGCGCCAGCAGCTCCGGGACTATGATGGATACGCAGTATTTT. The full variable domain, with the rest looked up from reference TRBV5-1 and TRBJ2-3, is KAGVTQTPRYLIKTRGQQVTLSCSPISGHRSVSWYQQTPGQGLQFLFEYFSETQRNKGNFPGRFSGRQFSNSRSEMNVSTLELGDSALYLCASSSGTMMDTQYFGPGTRLTVL.

This clonotype was recorded at least ten times. J is TRBJ1-1 and V is TRBV18; D gene ambiguous. From germline, CDR1 is KGHSH and CDR2 LQKENI. The CDR3 spans 15 residues. The V end was cut by 1 base, the J end by 0 bases, with 9 bases between. The CDR3 DNA follows: TGTGCCAGCTCACCACAGGGCAGTATGAACACTGAAGCTTTCTTT. Its translation: CASSPQGSMNTEAFF.

This clonotype appeared a few times. The chain couples TRBV29-1 to TRBJ2-5, with 9 bases that match TRBD1. The germline V gene encodes CDR1 SQVTM and CDR2 ANQGSEA. The trim removed 6 bases at V and 5 bases at J, leaving 7 bases unmatched. The CDR3 has 13 amino acids. The DNA of the CDR3 is TGCAGCGTAGGGACAGGGTGGGGGGAGACCCAGTACTTC. This sequence encodes CSVGTGWGETQYF.

This clonotype has ten or more counts. The V gene is TRBV20-1, the J gene TRBJ2-3; the D gene is possibly TRBD1 (5 bases). This CDR3 has 13 residues. The V gene lost 3 bases and the J gene lost 2 bases, with 9 bases spanning the gap. CDR1 DFQATT and CDR2 SNEGSKA come from the germline V gene (reference sequence). CDR3 nucleotide sequence: TGCAGTGCTAGGAGACAGCCCACAGATACGCAGTATTTT. Its protein is CSARRQPTDTQYF.

In this sample, this clonotype turned up many times. V gene TRBV24-1 combines with J gene TRBJ2-3, with 8 bases that match TRBD2. The CDR3 is made up of 15 amino acids. Germline CDR1 reads KGHDR; CDR2 reads SFDVKD. Trimming at V came to 5 bases and at J to 2 bases, leaving 5 bases not matched to a gene. The CDR3: CATSVAGGLTDTQYF. DNA for the CDR3: TGTGCCACCAGTGTGGCGGGAGGCCTCACAGATACGCAGTATTTT.

The chain couples TRBV3-1 to TRBJ1-5; 7 nucleotides align to TRBD1. V was pared by 4 bases and J by 7 bases, with 10 bases of the junction left unmatched. CDR3 length: 15 residues. The germline gives CDR1 LGHDT, CDR2 YNNKEL (reference sequence). CDR3 in amino acids: CASSRYTGDGQPQHF. CDR3 nucleotides: TGTGCCAGCAGCCGGTACACAGGGGATGGGCAGCCCCAGCATTTT.

This clonotype was seen repeatedly, ten times or more. This rearrangement joins TRBV20-1 to TRBJ2-3; tentatively, D is TRBD1 (5 bases). Per the germline V gene, CDR1 is DFQATT and CDR2 is SNEGSKA (reference sequence). The CDR3 totals 14 residues. Trimming stripped 7 bases from V and 6 bases from J, with 20 bases between. CDR3 in DNA: TGCAGTGACACGTCCCCTTCAGGGTCGGATACGCAGTATTTT. Its protein is CSDTSPSGSDTQYF.

This clonotype has a count of ten or more. V usage is TRBV5-1 and J usage is TRBJ2-3; D possibly corresponds to TRBD2 (6 bases). V shed 0 bases and J shed 6 bases, with 17 bases lying between them. The CDR3 totals 16 residues. The germline gives CDR1 SGHRS, CDR2 YFSETQ. In DNA form, the CDR3 reads TGCGCCAGCAGCTTGGGCCCCAACGGGAGAGGGGATACGCAGTATTTT. As protein: CASSLGPNGRGDTQYF.

This clonotype was recorded a few times. The rearrangement joins TRBV18 to TRBJ2-1, with D possibly being TRBD1 (5 bases). Trimming removed 0 bases from V and 7 bases from J, with 16 bases in between. The CDR3 has 16 residues. Germline V lookup: CDR1 KGHSH, CDR2 LQKENI. CDR3 sequence reads: CASSPPGQGIWNEQFF. The CDR3 DNA follows: TGTGCCAGCTCACCACCGGGCCAGGGAATATGGAATGAGCAGTTCTTC.

The V gene is TRBV9, the J gene TRBJ1-1; weak D call: TRBD1 (5 bases). The length of the CDR3 is 18 residues. Germline loops: CDR1 SGDLS, CDR2 YYNGEE. Trimming took 2 bases from V and 0 from J, leaving 20 bases between them. The CDR3 sequence: CASSVRDRQDYMNTEAFF. The DNA for the CDR3 is TGTGCCAGCAGCGTGAGGGACCGACAAGACTATATGAACACTGAAGCTTTCTTT.

The chain recombines TRBV7-9 with TRBJ2-5; D call uncertain. The CDR3 is 11 amino acids. V was pared by 5 bases and J by 10 bases, with 11 bases between. The germline CDR1 and CDR2 sequences are SEHNR and FQNEAQ (reference sequence). CDR3 bases: TGTGCCAGCAGCGCGGACCTGTACCAGTACTTC. Amino acids: CASSADLYQYF.

This clonotype was recorded many times. The rearrangement joins TRBV5-1 to TRBJ2-1, with D unclear. The CDR3 sequence is 14 residues long. Germline V gene data show CDR1 as SGHRS and CDR2 as YFSETQ. V lost 0 bases and J lost 8, with 12 bases in between. This CDR3 is CASSLAIGIDEQFF. DNA of the CDR3: TGCGCCAGCAGCTTGGCCATAGGGATCGATGAGCAGTTCTTC.

To note about this clonotype: Given a much more abundant clone one base away, this may be a read error. The rearrangement uses TRBV28 and TRBJ2-3, with D hard to call. Trimming took off 5 bases at V and 4 bases at J, with 16 bases between the two ends. Germline CDR1 reads MDHEN; CDR2 reads SYDVKM. CDR3 length: 15 amino acids. The CDR3 sequence: CASSADTRFADTQYF. The CDR3 DNA reads TGTGCCAGCAGTGCCGATACAAGGTTCGCAGATACGCAGTATTTT.

This clonotype was observed a handful of times. The chain couples TRBV5-1 to TRBJ2-1; 10 nucleotides agree with TRBD1. Trimming removed 4 bases from V and 7 bases from J; junction bases left unmatched: 11. The germline gives CDR1 SGHRS, CDR2 YFSETQ. The CDR3 extends over 16 amino acids. CDR3 nucleotides: TGCGCCAGCAGCGCCTTGGACAGGGGGTTTGGAAATGAGCAGTTCTTC. This translates into CASSALDRGFGNEQFF.